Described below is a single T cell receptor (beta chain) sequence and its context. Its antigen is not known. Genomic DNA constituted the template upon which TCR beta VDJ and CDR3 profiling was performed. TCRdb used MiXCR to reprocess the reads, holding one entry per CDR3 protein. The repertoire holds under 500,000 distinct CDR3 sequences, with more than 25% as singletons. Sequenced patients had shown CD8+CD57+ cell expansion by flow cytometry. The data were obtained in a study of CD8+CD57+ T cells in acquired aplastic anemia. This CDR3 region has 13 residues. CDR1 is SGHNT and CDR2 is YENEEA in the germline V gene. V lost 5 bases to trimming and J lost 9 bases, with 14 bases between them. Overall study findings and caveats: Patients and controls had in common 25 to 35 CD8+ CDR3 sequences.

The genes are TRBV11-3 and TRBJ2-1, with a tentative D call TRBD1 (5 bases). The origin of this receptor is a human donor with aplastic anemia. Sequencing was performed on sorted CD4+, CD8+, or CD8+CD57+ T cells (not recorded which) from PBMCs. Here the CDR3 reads CASSQIQGSEQFF. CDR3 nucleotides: TGTGCCAGCAGCCAGATCCAGGGTAGTGAGCAGTTCTTC.